This TCR beta chain was obtained from a study of blood T cells in healthy people across ages. Study-wide results and limits: In older individuals, TCR beta diversity per million T cells was lower, falling roughly linearly with age.

Per-sample PBMC isolation yielded at least 6.5 million cells. Combining a sample-barcoded 5' primer with a J-beta primer mix, a second PCR ran for about 7 to 11 cycles. TCRdb re-analysed the 5' RACE reads in MiXCR, keeping a single row per CDR3 protein. The data contain about 630,000 distinct CDR3 sequences, over 20% of them seen just once; the ten biggest clones take up roughly 3.6%. This CDR3 contains 17 residues. Germline values: CDR1 SGHTA, CDR2 FQGNSA. The V segment lost 5 bases and the J segment 0 bases; nucleotides outside the gene matches: 9. As concerns this clonotype: Its antigen remains unidentified.

The chain uses TRBV7-2 and TRBJ1-5, with 8 nucleotides matching TRBD1. The TCR sequence derives from a man aged 65 to 79 in good health. Sequenced input: blood. The CDR3 nucleotides are TGTGCCAGCAGCCTGACAGGGGCGCCATATAGCAATCAGCCCCAGCATTTT. Protein sequence: CASSLTGAPYSNQPQHF.